Here is one T cell receptor beta chain with its context. Antigen unknown. At least one anti-epileptic drug was given before surgery. This specimen belongs to a study of brain T cells in children with intractable seizures. Some clones are missing from TCRdb's copy, which holds only in-frame ones; the method was immunoSEQ multiplex PCR. This table holds 95,000 to 120,000 clones, approximately 94% found once. Study observations and caveats: Clones missing pre-surgery may reflect undersampling of that blood sample.

Germline CDR1 reads SGHRS; CDR2 reads YFSETQ. V shed 1 base and J 5 bases; nucleotides not matched to a gene: 16. CDR3 length equals 19 residues. The chain recombines TRBV5-1 with TRBJ2-7; 12 bases agree with TRBD2. The receptor was isolated from a boy younger than two with hemimegalencephaly and intractable seizures. The specimen was peripheral blood, collected at surgery. Here the CDR3 reads CASSLYTRRLAGAGDEQYF. The CDR3 nucleotides are TGCGCCAGCAGCTTGTATACGCGTCGACTAGCGGGAGCTGGGGACGAGCAGTACTTC.